A single sample gave rise to the 7 T cell receptor beta chains below, sequenced in a study of T cells in Graves' hyperthyroidism and ophthalmopathy. Using RNA transcripts as the source, TCR beta CDR3 regions were amplified. HTBI primers were the set used in a first-round RT-PCR of the TCR CDR3. From the multiplex PCR reads, TCRdb called clonotypes with MiXCR, one entry per CDR3 protein. The sample lists 450,000 to 650,000 distinct CDR3 sequences, 17% seen once, with roughly a sixth in the top ten. Sequenced material: blood. Every receptor here comes from a woman aged 18-30 years with Graves' ophthalmopathy.

In this sample, this clonotype turned up many times. The chain joins TRBV12-3 or TRBV12-4 to TRBJ1-5, with D perhaps matching TRBD1 (6 bases). V was pared by 5 bases and J by 4 bases, with 15 bases between. The CDR3 is 15 residues long. CDR3 bases: TGTGCCAGCAGTCCCCATGAGGGGGGGAATCAGCCCCAGCATTTT. It is translated as CASSPHEGGNQPQHF.

This clonotype occurred a few times. The genes are TRBV6-2 or TRBV6-3 and TRBJ2-4; weak D call: TRBD1 (7 bases). The length of the CDR3 is 16 residues. V lost 1 base to trimming and J lost 1 base, with 11 bases between them. Germline V CDR1 and CDR2: MNHEY, SVGEGT. This CDR3 reads CASSYLEGAAKNIQYF. In DNA form, the CDR3 reads TGTGCCAGCAGTTACTTGGAGGGGGCGGCCAAAAACATTCAGTACTTC.

The sample holds many counts of this clonotype. The rearrangement links TRBV6-1 to TRBJ2-1, with TRBD2 identical over 10 bases. The CDR3 length is 14 residues. Germline CDR1 MNHNS, CDR2 SASEGT. Losses at the gene ends were 6 bases for V and 6 bases for J; bases not matched to a gene: 5. The CDR3 nucleotides read TGTGCCAGCAGAGGACTAGCGGTCCGCAATGAGCAGTTCTTC. Its translation: CASRGLAVRNEQFF.

The rearrangement uses TRBV5-1 and TRBJ2-6; 8 bases line up with TRBD1. The CDR3 loop spans 18 amino acids. Per germline, CDR1 SGHRS and CDR2 YFSETQ. V dropped 4 bases and J dropped 0; count of bases not matched to a gene: 9. Here the CDR3 DNA reads TGCGCCAGCAGCCCGGGGACAGGATTGCTCTCTGGGGCCAACGTCCTGACTTTC. This sequence encodes CASSPGTGLLSGANVLTF.

The chain uses TRBV15 and TRBJ1-5; no clear D. CDR3 length: 16 amino acids. The germline V and J ends were trimmed by 1 base and 0 bases, with 10 bases remaining between them. Germline V gives CDR1 LNHNV, CDR2 YYDKDF (reference sequence). This chain's CDR3 is CATSRAGWASNQPQHF. CDR3 nucleotide sequence: TGTGCCACCAGCAGAGCAGGATGGGCTAGCAATCAGCCCCAGCATTTT. Full variable domain (outside the CDR3, taken from reference TRBV15 and TRBJ1-5): DAMVIQNPRYQVTQFGKPVTLSCSQTLNHNVMYWYQQKSSQAPKLLFHYYDKDFNNEADTPDNFQSRRPNTSFCFLDIRSPGLGDTAMYLCATSRAGWASNQPQHFGDGTRLSIL.

The sample holds many counts of this clonotype. The CDR3 is CASSRFFGGRNTEAFF. DNA of the CDR3: TGCGCCAGCAGCCGTTTTTTCGGGGGTCGGAACACTGAAGCTTTCTTT. This rearrangement joins TRBV4-1 to TRBJ1-1, with a weak D call TRBD1 (5 bases). Germline V gene lookup returns CDR1 MGHRA and CDR2 YSYEKL. The CDR3 is made up of 16 amino acids. The V and J ends lost 4 bases and 1 base respectively, with 16 bases between them.

This chain links TRBV4-1 with TRBJ2-5, with 10 bases identical to TRBD2. There are 15 residues in the CDR3. Germline V gives CDR1 MGHRA, CDR2 YSYEKL. V shed 6 bases and J 4 bases; nucleotides not matched to a gene: 8. The CDR3 here is CASSLTGTSAETQYF. CDR3 in DNA: TGCGCCAGCAGTCTGACCGGGACTAGCGCAGAGACCCAGTACTTC.